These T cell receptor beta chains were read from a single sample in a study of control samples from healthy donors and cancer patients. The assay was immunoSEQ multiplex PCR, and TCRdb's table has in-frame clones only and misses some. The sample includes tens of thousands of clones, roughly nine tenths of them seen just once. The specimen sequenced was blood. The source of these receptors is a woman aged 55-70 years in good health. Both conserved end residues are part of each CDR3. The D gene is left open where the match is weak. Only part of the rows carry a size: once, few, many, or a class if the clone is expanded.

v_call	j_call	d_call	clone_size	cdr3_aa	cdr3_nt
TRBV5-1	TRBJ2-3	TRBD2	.	CASSLLAGGPGDTQYF	TGCGCCAGCAGCTTGCTAGCGGGGGGCCCAGGGGATACGCAGTATTTT
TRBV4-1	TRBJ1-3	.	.	CATGRRGYSGNTIYF	TGCGCCACTGGTCGGAGGGGATACTCTGGAAACACCATATATTTT
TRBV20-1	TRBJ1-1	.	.	CSASRSEDTEAFF	TGCAGTGCTAGTCGGAGTGAGGACACTGAAGCTTTCTTT
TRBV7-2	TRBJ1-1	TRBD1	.	CASSFSGGPEAFF	TGTGCCAGCAGCTTCTCAGGGGGTCCTGAAGCTTTCTTT
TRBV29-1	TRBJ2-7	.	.	CSVGIAGEQYF	TGCAGCGTTGGTATTGCGGGCGAGCAGTACTTC
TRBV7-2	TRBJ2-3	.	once	CASSLFPAPSTDTQYF	TGTGCCAGCAGCTTATTCCCGGCCCCTAGCACAGATACGCAGTATTTT
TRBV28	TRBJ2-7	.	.	CASSHGYEQYF	TGTGCCAGCAGCCACGGGTACGAGCAGTACTTC
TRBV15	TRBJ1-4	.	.	CATSRAQRGGEKLFF	TGTGCCACCAGCAGAGCTCAGAGGGGTGGAGAAAAACTGTTTTTT
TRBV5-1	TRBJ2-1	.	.	CASSPQGSYNEQFF	TGCGCCAGCAGCCCACAGGGCAGTTACAATGAGCAGTTCTTC
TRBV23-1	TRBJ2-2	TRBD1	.	CASSRRQGKNTGELFF	TGCGCCAGCAGTCGCAGACAGGGGAAAAACACCGGGGAGCTGTTTTTT
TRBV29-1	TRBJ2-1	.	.	CSVSGSYDEQFF	TGCAGCGTCTCGGGCAGCTATGATGAGCAGTTCTTC
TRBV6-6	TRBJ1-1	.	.	CASRVGDTEAFF	TGTGCCAGCAGAGTCGGGGACACTGAAGCTTTCTTT
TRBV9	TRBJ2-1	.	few	CASRPLSSYNEQFF	TGTGCCAGCAGACCCCTTAGCTCCTACAATGAGCAGTTCTTC
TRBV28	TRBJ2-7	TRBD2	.	CASSSTSGRDYEQYF	TGTGCCAGCAGTTCCACTAGCGGGAGAGACTACGAGCAGTACTTC
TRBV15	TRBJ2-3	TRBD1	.	CATRDRGLNTQYF	TGTGCCACCCGGGACAGGGGGTTGAATACGCAGTATTTT
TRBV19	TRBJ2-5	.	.	CASSGRWGQETQYF	TGTGCCAGTAGTGGACGCTGGGGACAAGAGACCCAGTACTTC
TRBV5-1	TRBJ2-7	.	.	CASSSSGGYIYEQYF	TGCGCCAGCAGCTCATCGGGGGGCTACATCTACGAGCAGTACTTC
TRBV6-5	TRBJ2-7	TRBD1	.	CASTRQGYEQYF	TGTGCCAGCACTCGACAGGGCTACGAGCAGTACTTC
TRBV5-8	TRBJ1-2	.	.	CASSLEGIDYGYTF	TGTGCCAGCAGCTTGGAGGGTATAGACTATGGCTACACCTTC
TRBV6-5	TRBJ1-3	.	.	CASKRVGGSGNTIYF	TGTGCCAGCAAGAGAGTAGGGGGGTCTGGAAACACCATATATTTT
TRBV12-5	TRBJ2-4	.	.	CASGFGGNIQYF	TGTGCTAGTGGTTTTGGGGGAAACATTCAGTACTTC
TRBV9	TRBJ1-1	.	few	CASSGYRGARNTEAFF	TGTGCCAGCAGCGGGTATCGGGGGGCGAGGAACACTGAAGCTTTCTTT
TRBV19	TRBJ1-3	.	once	CASRGGPTASGNTIYF	TGTGCCAGTAGGGGCGGTCCTACGGCCTCTGGAAACACCATATATTTT
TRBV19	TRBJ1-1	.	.	CASSGVGAGVDTEAFF	TGTGCCAGTAGTGGCGTAGGGGCCGGGGTAGACACTGAAGCTTTCTTT
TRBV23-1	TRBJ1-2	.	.	CASSQSEGGGYGYTF	TGCGCCAGCAGTCAATCCGAGGGGGGAGGTTATGGCTACACCTTC
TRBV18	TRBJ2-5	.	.	CASRRQETQYF	TGTGCCAGCCGTCGTCAAGAGACCCAGTACTTC
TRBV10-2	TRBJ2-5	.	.	CASSDLDGLRAQYF	TGCGCCAGCAGTGACTTGGACGGGCTGCGGGCCCAGTACTTC
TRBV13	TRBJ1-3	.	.	CASSLGRGFAGNTIYF	TGTGCCAGCAGCTTAGGCCGGGGATTCGCTGGAAACACCATATATTTT